The clone carrying this T cell receptor beta chain was seen at least ten times. The CDR3 runs 13 residues. Trimming took off 7 bases at V and 0 bases at J, with 9 bases between the two ends. This entry is derived from a study of T-cell memory formation after mild COVID-19. TCRalpha and TCRbeta libraries used 5'RACE with constant-segment primers and UMIs. In TCRdb, the 5' RACE reads were re-called with MiXCR into one record per CDR3 protein. The profile shows about 44,000 distinct CDR3 sequences, around 6.3% of them singletons. Sequencing was done on a sample of PBMCs or a T cell subset sorted from them (not recorded which). This receptor was obtained from an adult who had mild COVID-19 (a few samples of this study predate the infection). Cell type and time point are not known. The chain employs TRBV12-3 or TRBV12-4 and TRBJ1-1; D is perhaps TRBD1 (5 bases). CDR3 sequence (DNA): TGTGCCAGCACCGCCAGGGTGAACACTGAAGCTTTCTTT. The encoded protein is CASTARVNTEAFF.